The 9 T cell receptor beta chains listed next were all sequenced from one sample in a study of post-analysis software for immune sequencing data (dated by TCRdb to about 2015). What the study reported, not specific to this receptor: Four to six TRBV segments, including TRBV5-6, TRBV5-1 and TRBV20-1, were significantly more frequent in patients than controls.

These TCRs are of unknown antigen specificity. Library generation was performed with PCR. The sequencer listed for this sample is Illumina HiSeq 2500. To reduce PCR and sequencing biases, unique molecular identifiers were built into the TCR beta cDNA libraries. TCRdb ran its own pipeline on the public reads, namely fastp trimming at Q25 and MiXCR clone calling, and kept in-frame beta chains. Rows merge per CDR3 protein into single entries with the most common DNA and genes. The sample table records 350,000 to 450,000 distinct CDR3 sequences; 30% to 45% of these occur just once. Approximately 7.1% of the sample belongs to the ten largest clones. Sequencing was performed on blood. Every receptor here comes from a girl under 10 years old with multiple sclerosis.

The chain is built from TRBV6-1 and TRBJ2-5, with TRBD1 as a possible D gene (5 bases). The J call could be wrong; TRBJ2-7 is a better fit for the DNA end. Germline CDR1 and CDR2: MNHNS and SASEGT. The CDR3 is made up of 15 amino acids. The CDR3 nucleotides are TGTGCCAGCAGTGAGGGGCCGGCAAGCTCCTACGAGCAGTACTTC. This codes for CASSEGPASSYEQYF.

The chain employs TRBV5-1 and TRBJ2-7; D uncertain. The CDR3 contains 13 residues. Germline CDR1 and CDR2: SGHRS and YFSETQ. Trimming cost V 7 bases and J 4 bases, with 15 bases left between them. The CDR3 DNA reads TGCGCCAGCGGCGACGATATAATATACGAGCAGTACTTC. Amino acids: CASGDDIIYEQYF.

This clonotype has just one count. This chain connects TRBV15 to TRBJ2-2; tentative D call: TRBD1 (5 bases). The V gene lost 2 bases and the J gene lost 2 bases, with 15 bases spanning the gap. The length of the CDR3 is 17 residues. Germline values: CDR1 LNHNV, CDR2 YYDKDF (reference sequence). The chain's CDR3 is CATSRSPYRSNTGELFF. The CDR3 DNA reads as TGTGCCACCAGCAGAAGTCCTTACAGGTCCAACACCGGGGAGCTGTTTTTT.

This clonotype was seen a few times. The CDR3 is CASSSEGSGVEQYF. In nucleotides, the CDR3 is TGCGCCAGCAGCTCGGAAGGTTCAGGGGTTGAGCAGTACTTC. This sequence joins TRBV5-1 and TRBJ2-7; a possible D gene is TRBD1 (6 bases). Germline CDR1 is SGHRS and CDR2 is YFSETQ. The CDR3 has 14 residues. V shed 3 bases and J shed 7 bases, with 17 bases lying between them.

This clonotype was observed at least ten times. The rearrangement uses TRBV29-1 and TRBJ2-1; possible D gene TRBD2, 6 bases. CDR3 length: 16 residues. Germline CDR1 is SQVTM and CDR2 is ANQGSEA. The germline V and J ends were trimmed by 0 bases and 0 bases, with 12 bases remaining between them. The CDR3 spells CSVEDGPGLSYNEQFF. For the CDR3, the DNA is TGCAGCGTTGAAGACGGTCCGGGACTCTCCTACAATGAGCAGTTCTTC.

V is TRBV20-1 and J is TRBJ1-5; 8 nucleotides align to TRBD1. Trimming cost V 1 base and J 1 base; bases outside gene matches: 3. The CDR3 totals 15 residues. CDR1 is DFQATT, CDR2 SNEGSKA, per germline (reference sequence). The CDR3 sequence: CSARGNRGSNQPQHF. The CDR3, as DNA: TGCAGTGCTAGAGGTAACAGGGGGAGCAATCAGCCCCAGCATTTT.

The V gene is TRBV3-1, the J gene TRBJ2-1; D gene uncertain. CDR3 size: 12 residues. V was cut by 2 bases and J by 7 bases, with 6 bases left in between. CDR1 is LGHDT, CDR2 YNNKEL, per germline (reference sequence). The chain's CDR3 is CASSQHLNEQFF. The CDR3 DNA sequence: TGTGCCAGCAGCCAACATTTGAATGAGCAGTTCTTC.

The rearrangement links TRBV18 to TRBJ1-1, with a possible D match to TRBD1 (6 bases). The length of the CDR3 is 14 residues. CDR1 is KGHSH and CDR2 is LQKENI in the germline V gene. The V and J ends lost 3 bases and 5 bases respectively, with 13 bases between them. CDR3 sequence reads: CASSPAGVRTEAFF. In DNA form, the CDR3 reads TGTGCCAGCTCACCCGCAGGGGTTCGGACTGAAGCTTTCTTT.

A few counts support this clonotype. The V gene is TRBV29-1, the J gene TRBJ1-4; 8 positions match TRBD1. The CDR3 runs 16 residues. Germline values: CDR1 SQVTM, CDR2 ANQGSEA. V dropped 7 bases and J dropped 0; count of bases not matched to a gene: 10. CDR3 in amino acids: CSAHGQGGTTNEKLFF. The CDR3 DNA sequence: TGCAGCGCCCATGGACAGGGTGGTACAACTAATGAAAAACTGTTTTTT. Using reference TRBV29-1 and TRBJ1-4 for the parts outside the CDR3, the full variable domain is SAVISQKPSRDICQRGTSLTIQCQVDSQVTMMFWYRQQPGQSLTLIATANQGSEATYESGFVIDKFPISRPNLTFSTLTVSNMSPEDSSIYLCSAHGQGGTTNEKLFFGSGTQLSVL.